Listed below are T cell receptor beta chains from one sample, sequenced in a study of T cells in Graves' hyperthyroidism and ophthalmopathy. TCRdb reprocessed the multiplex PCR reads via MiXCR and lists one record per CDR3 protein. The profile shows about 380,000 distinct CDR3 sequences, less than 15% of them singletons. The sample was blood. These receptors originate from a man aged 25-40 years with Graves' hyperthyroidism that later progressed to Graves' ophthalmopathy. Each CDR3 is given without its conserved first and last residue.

cdr3_aa: ASSAILGTEAF
v_call: TRBV11-2
j_call: TRBJ1-1

cdr3_aa: SVASGTATYEQY
v_call: TRBV29-1
j_call: TRBJ2-7

cdr3_aa: ASTRTAYEQY
v_call: TRBV6-1
j_call: TRBJ2-7

cdr3_aa: ASSLVVLGGYT
v_call: TRBV12-3/TRBV12-4
j_call: TRBJ1-2

cdr3_aa: ASGLVVGQYTGELF
v_call: TRBV12-5
j_call: TRBJ2-2

cdr3_aa: SARPGTHSNQPQH
v_call: TRBV20-1
j_call: TRBJ1-5

cdr3_aa: ASGPGGTVETQY
v_call: TRBV7-6
j_call: TRBJ2-5

cdr3_aa: ASTRTGGGYGYT
v_call: TRBV5-4
j_call: TRBJ1-2

cdr3_aa: ASLGQDSYEQY
v_call: TRBV18
j_call: TRBJ2-7

cdr3_aa: ASSPQGSQPQH
v_call: TRBV18
j_call: TRBJ1-5

cdr3_aa: ASSLEYNSPLH
v_call: TRBV7-9
j_call: TRBJ1-6

cdr3_aa: ASSPSPSANYGYT
v_call: TRBV18
j_call: TRBJ1-2

cdr3_aa: ASSLFIVGTGGLDEQY
v_call: TRBV5-1
j_call: TRBJ2-7

cdr3_aa: ASKYSPDSSGNTIY
v_call: TRBV6-1
j_call: TRBJ1-3

cdr3_aa: ASSLFRGVSYNEQF
v_call: TRBV7-9
j_call: TRBJ2-1

cdr3_aa: ASSHSKTDTQY
v_call: TRBV7-3
j_call: TRBJ2-3

cdr3_aa: ASRLKGYGYT
v_call: TRBV28
j_call: TRBJ1-2

cdr3_aa: SAQRGYTGELF
v_call: TRBV20-1
j_call: TRBJ2-2

cdr3_aa: ASSLGGDRAEQY
v_call: TRBV5-1
j_call: TRBJ2-7

cdr3_aa: ASSPIGGALDGYT
v_call: TRBV18
j_call: TRBJ1-2